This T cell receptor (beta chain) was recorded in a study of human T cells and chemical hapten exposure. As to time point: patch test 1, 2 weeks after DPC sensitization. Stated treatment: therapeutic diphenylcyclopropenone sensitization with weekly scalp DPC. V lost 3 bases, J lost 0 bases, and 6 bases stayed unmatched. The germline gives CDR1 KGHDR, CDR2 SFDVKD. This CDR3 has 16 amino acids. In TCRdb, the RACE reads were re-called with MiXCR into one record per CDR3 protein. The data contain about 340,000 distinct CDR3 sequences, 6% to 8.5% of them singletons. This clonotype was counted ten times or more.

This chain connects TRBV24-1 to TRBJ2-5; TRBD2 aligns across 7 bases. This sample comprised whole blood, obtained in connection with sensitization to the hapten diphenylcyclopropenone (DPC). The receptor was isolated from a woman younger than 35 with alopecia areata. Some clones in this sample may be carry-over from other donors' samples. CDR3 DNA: TGTGCCACCAGTGATGTTGCGGGAGTGTACCAAGAGACCCAGTACTTC. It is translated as CATSDVAGVYQETQYF.